The 26 T cell receptor beta chains below all came from one sample that was sequenced in a study of molecular identifiers for immune sequencing clone quantification. TCRdb reprocessed the PCR reads via MiXCR and lists one record per CDR3 protein. The top ten hold under 0.95% of the sample, which has 350,000 or so distinct CDR3 sequences, about 22% seen once. The sample consisted of naive CD8+ T cells from blood, with Jurkat cell RNA spiked in. Subset in this sample: FACS-sorted CD8+CD4-CCR7+CD45RA+ naive T cells. The receptors originated from a human donor in good health. Some libraries in this study had Jurkat cell RNA spiked in.

Notes on this clonotype: A much more abundant neighbour one base away suggests this may be a read error. The chain links TRBV20-1 to TRBJ2-2; D gene uncertain. Germline CDR1 reads DFQATT; CDR2 reads SNEGSKA (reference sequence). This CDR3 is built from 14 residues. V was shortened by 5 bases and J by 2 bases, with 12 bases between the two germline ends. The CDR3 coding sequence is TGCAGTGCTGAGGACCTATCAAACACCGGGGAGCTGTTTTTT. Its translation is CSAEDLSNTGELFF.

This clonotype was counted ten times or more. The chain has TRBV11-3 and TRBJ2-7; D call uncertain. The V end was cut by 0 bases, the J end by 7 bases, with 7 bases between. This CDR3 is 12 amino acids long. The germline V gene has CDR1 SGHNT and CDR2 YENEEA. CDR3 residues: CASSLDSSEQYF. CDR3 DNA: TGTGCCAGCAGCTTAGATTCTTCTGAGCAGTACTTC.

In this sample, this clonotype turned up once. An end of the junction differs from the germline gene, which may be a read error. The J gene is TRBJ2-6, the V gene TRBV13; 7 positions agree with TRBD1. The CDR3 covers 14 residues. Germline-derived CDR1 and CDR2 are PRHDT and FYEKMQ (reference sequence). The CDR3 is CAGRTDRVGSVLTF. The DNA for the CDR3 is TGTGCCGGCAGAACTGACAGGGTAGGCAGCGTCCTGACTTTC.

This clonotype came up many times. The genes are TRBV20-1 and TRBJ2-1; 8 bases line up with TRBD2. The CDR3 contains 15 residues. The trim removed 3 bases at V and 2 bases at J, leaving 6 bases unmatched. Germline V gene data show CDR1 as DFQATT and CDR2 as SNEGSKA (reference sequence). The CDR3, as DNA: TGCAGTGCTAGTGATACTAGCGGCACCTACAATGAGCAGTTCTTC. The encoded protein is CSASDTSGTYNEQFF.

The CDR3 spells CSVEMEQGRIGELFF. CDR3 DNA sequence: TGCAGCGTTGAAATGGAGCAGGGACGAATCGGGGAGCTGTTTTTT. The gene calls are TRBV29-1 and TRBJ2-2, with D perhaps being TRBD1 or TRBD2 (5 bases each). Trimming cost V 2 bases and J 7 bases, with 17 bases left between them. CDR1 and CDR2 (germline): SQVTM, ANQGSEA. The CDR3 runs 15 residues.

The table lists this clonotype with a few counts. The chain links TRBV25-1 to TRBJ1-1, with TRBD1 identical over 9 bases. Per germline, CDR1 MGHDK and CDR2 SYGVNS. The CDR3 consists of 13 residues. Trimming removed 5 bases from V and 11 bases from J; junction bases left unmatched: 9. In DNA form, the CDR3 reads TGTGCCAGCAGTTACAGGGGGCCGGTTTGGGCTTTCTTT. This codes for CASSYRGPVWAFF.

With regard to this clonotype: A much larger clonotype is one base distant, so this may be a read error. The chain is built from TRBV29-1 and TRBJ2-7; 7 bases fit TRBD1. CDR1 is SQVTM, CDR2 ANQGSEA, per germline. The CDR3 contains 15 residues. CDR3 nucleotide sequence: TGCAGCGTTGCAGGAACCGGGGACAGCTCCTGCGAGCAGTACTTC. Its translation: CSVAGTGDSSCEQYF.

This clonotype was observed at least ten times. CDR3 loop: CASSQGRGASYEQYF. CDR3 nucleotides: TGCGCCAGCAGCCAAGGACGGGGTGCGTCCTACGAGCAGTACTTC. This rearrangement joins TRBV4-3 to TRBJ2-7, with D tentatively TRBD2 (5 bases). The CDR3 is made up of 15 amino acids. V lost 1 base, J lost 1 base, and 11 bases lay in between. Germline V lookup: CDR1 LGHNA, CDR2 YSLEER.

About this clonotype: It may be a read error: a sequence one base away is much more abundant. The conserved phenylalanine or tryptophan normally closing the CDR3 is absent here, so this likely arose from a read error. The rearrangement joins TRBV7-9 to TRBJ2-4; D uncertain. The CDR3 length is 14 residues. The V gene's germline CDR1 is SEHNR and CDR2 FQNEAQ (reference sequence). Trimming removed 4 bases at V and 5 bases at J, with 12 bases between. CDR3 sequence (DNA): TGTGCCAGCAGCTCCCCGGGCTATCAAAACATTCAGTACTCC. Translated, it gives CASSSPGYQNIQYS.

This clonotype was seen repeatedly, ten times or more. This chain uses TRBV20-1 with TRBJ2-7; TRBD2 agrees at 9 bases. The CDR3 spans 13 residues. Germline V lookup: CDR1 DFQATT, CDR2 SNEGSKA (reference sequence). With 7 bases clipped from V and 4 bases from J, the junction kept 8 bases outside the gene matches. CDR3 sequence: CSVRSGSGYEQYF. CDR3 in DNA: TGCAGTGTTCGTAGCGGGAGTGGGTACGAGCAGTACTTC.

The V gene is TRBV7-6, the J gene TRBJ2-3; TRBD2 might be the D (6 bases). The V gene's germline CDR1 is SGHVS and CDR2 FNYEAQ. Deletions cut 6 bases from V and 0 bases from J, with 7 bases between. The CDR3 is 13 residues long. CDR3 in DNA: TGTGCCAGCAGACTAGCTAGCACAGATACGCAGTATTTT. Its protein product is CASRLASTDTQYF.

This clonotype showed up many times. The chain couples TRBV29-1 to TRBJ2-7, with 7 nucleotides matching TRBD1. CDR1 is SQVTM, CDR2 ANQGSEA, per germline. V lost 3 bases, J lost 6 bases, and 11 bases stayed unmatched. There are 14 residues in the CDR3. CDR3 bases: TGCAGCGTTGACCTGGGGCAGGGGGATGGCGAGCAGTACTTC. Its protein is CSVDLGQGDGEQYF.

To note about this clonotype: It may be a read error: a sequence one base away is much more abundant. The J gene is TRBJ1-3, the V gene TRBV4-3; D ambiguous. V lost 4 bases, J lost 0 bases, and 16 bases lay in between. This CDR3 has 17 amino acids. Germline-derived CDR1 and CDR2 are LGHNA and YSLEER. The CDR3 bases are TGCGCCAGCAGCCGAGATTCTGGTGGGAGCTCTGGAAACACCATATATTTT. Amino acids: CASSRDSGGSSGNTIYF.

A note on this clonotype: A much larger clone differs by one base, so this may be a read error. The chain recombines TRBV7-2 with TRBJ2-7; 9 bases map to TRBD2. From germline, CDR1 is SGHTA and CDR2 FQGNSA. The CDR3 length is 13 residues. This CDR3 reads CASSAGGRYGQYF. CDR3 nucleotides: TGTGCCAGCAGCGCGGGAGGGAGGTACGGGCAGTACTTC.

The sample holds many counts of this clonotype. The chain recombines TRBV25-1 with TRBJ2-7; 9 nucleotides line up with TRBD2. This CDR3 contains 14 residues. Losses at the gene ends were 6 bases for V and 2 bases for J; bases not matched to a gene: 5. The germline CDR1 and CDR2 sequences are MGHDK and SYGVNS. CDR3 in DNA: TGTGCCAGCAGCAACGGACTAGCGACCTACGAGCAGTACTTC. Translated: CASSNGLATYEQYF.

The count of this clonotype is one. One junction end does not reproduce the germline sequence, and a read error may be involved. V usage is TRBV4-2 and J usage is TRBJ2-7; D may match TRBD1 or TRBD2 (5 bases each). The CDR3 loop spans 15 amino acids. CDR1 and CDR2 from the germline V gene are LGHNA and YNFKEQ. The CDR3: CVSSQGVRLQYEQYF. CDR3 nucleotide sequence: TGTGTCAGCAGCCAAGGGGTCCGACTACAGTACGAGCAGTACTTC.

The sample holds a few counts of this clonotype. The chain has TRBV27 and TRBJ2-7; 9 bases are a match to TRBD1. J lost 7 bases, V lost 6 bases, and 7 bases had no gene match. The CDR3 has 13 amino acids. Germline V lookup: CDR1 MNHEY, CDR2 SMNVEV (reference sequence). CDR3 sequence (DNA): TGTGCCAGCAGCCCACAGGGGGCGCTTGAGCAGTACTTC. Translating gives CASSPQGALEQYF.

Concerning this clonotype: A junction boundary mismatches the germline segment, possibly from a read error. The V and J genes are TRBV20-1 and TRBJ2-6; maybe TRBD1 (5 bases). The CDR3 is 15 residues long. Germline CDR1 is DFQATT and CDR2 is SNEGSKA (reference sequence). In nucleotides, the CDR3 is TGCAGTGCTAGGGAACAGGCCTCTGGGGCCAACGTCCTGGCTTTC. As protein: CSAREQASGANVLAF.

This clonotype showed up many times. V gene TRBV29-1 combines with J gene TRBJ2-1; D unresolved. V was trimmed by 3 bases and J by 2 bases, leaving 14 bases between them. This CDR3 comprises 15 residues. In germline, CDR1 is SQVTM, CDR2 ANQGSEA. The CDR3 bases are TGCAGCGTTGAGGTTCCGGACCCACCCTACAATGAGCAGTTCTTC. Translated, it gives CSVEVPDPPYNEQFF.

The chain couples TRBV12-3 or TRBV12-4 to TRBJ2-3, with 7 positions matching TRBD2. The V gene end was trimmed by 6 bases and the J gene end by 0 bases; junction bases not matched to a gene: 6. The CDR3 runs 15 residues. CDR3 coding DNA: TGTGCCAGCAGGGGGACTACCTCTAGCACAGATACGCAGTATTTT. As protein: CASRGTTSSTDTQYF.

This clonotype appeared many times. The V gene is TRBV5-6, the J gene TRBJ2-7; 11 bases fit TRBD2. CDR1 is SGHDT, CDR2 YYEEEE, per germline. Trimming took 3 bases from V and 2 from J; bases not matched to a gene: 1. CDR3 length: 14 residues. Here the CDR3 DNA reads TGTGCCAGCAGCTCGGGACTAGCGGCCTACGAGCAGTACTTC. Translation: CASSSGLAAYEQYF.

Of note for this clonotype: A read error may explain this, as a much larger clone is one base away. V and J are TRBV27 and TRBJ1-1; D call uncertain. Germline CDR1 MNHEY, CDR2 SMNVEV (reference sequence). Trimming took off 0 bases at V and 1 base at J, with 9 bases between the two ends. This CDR3 spans 15 amino acids. The CDR3 DNA follows: TGTGCCAGCAGTTTATCGAGCCGGGGGAACACTGAAGCTTTCTTT. Its translation is CASSLSSRGNTEAFF.

As to this clonotype: The conserved phenylalanine or tryptophan is not found at the CDR3 terminus, so this likely reflects a read error. The J gene is TRBJ2-7, the V gene TRBV20-1; D assignment may be TRBD1 or TRBD2 (7 bases each). Germline V gene sequence: CDR1 DFQATT, CDR2 SNEGSKA (reference sequence). The CDR3 has 12 residues. Trimming pared 7 bases from V and 4 bases from J, leaving 14 bases between. The CDR3 DNA follows: TGCAGTGTGCGCAGGGGGGGTTACGAGCAGTACCTC. This encodes CSVRRGGYEQYL.

This clonotype was picked up a small number of times. The rearrangement links TRBV3-2 to TRBJ2-6. TRBV3-2 is a pseudogene. This CDR3 has 13 residues. The DNA for the CDR3 is TGTGCCTCGCGGCCAGAGGGGGCCAACGTCCTGACTTTC. It codes for CASRPEGANVLTF.

The rearrangement uses TRBV7-2 and TRBJ2-5, with 11 bases that match TRBD2. The germline CDR1 and CDR2 sequences are SGHTA and FQGNSA. V gave up 3 bases and J gave up 5 bases; unmatched junction bases: 8. The CDR3 spans 16 residues. The CDR3 region is CASSLVLAGVQETQYF. In DNA, the CDR3 is TGTGCCAGCAGCTTGGTACTAGCGGGAGTTCAGGAGACCCAGTACTTC.

At least ten counts were recorded for this clonotype. The V and J genes are TRBV6-1 and TRBJ1-1; no definite D call. Germline V CDR1 and CDR2: MNHNS, SASEGT. V lost 7 bases to trimming and J lost 0 bases, with 18 bases between them. The CDR3 is 16 residues long. CDR3 nucleotide sequence: TGTGCCAGCAAGATAAGACACGATACTTTGAACACTGAAGCTTTCTTT. The encoded protein is CASKIRHDTLNTEAFF.